What follows describes a single TCR beta chain. What it binds is not known. The CDR3 has 15 residues. In germline, CDR1 is SGHKS, CDR2 YYEKEE (reference sequence). Unmatched junction bases numbered 2, after V lost 4 bases and J lost 3 bases. TCRdb itself ran the 5' RACE reads through MiXCR, one entry per CDR3 protein. Here the sample spans about 350,000 distinct CDR3 sequences, 7% to 10% being singletons. This record comes from a study of T cells after yellow fever vaccination. General observations from the study: After the booster, approximately 96% of CD4 and about nine tenths of CD8 primary-response clones were re-detected. Contaminants from the bulk population, in the form of abundant clonotypes, could be found in FACS-sorted repertoires.

The clonotype originates from a man between 18 and 35 years old who received the YFV17D yellow fever vaccine. The material sequenced was PBMCs, taken more than 40 days after the first yellow fever vaccination. The chain employs TRBV5-5 and TRBJ2-5; TRBD2 matches at 14 bases. The CDR3 here is CASSGGLAGEETQYF. The CDR3 region has the DNA TGTGCCAGCAGCGGGGGACTAGCGGGGGAAGAGACCCAGTACTTC.